A selection of T cell receptor beta chains follows, all from one sample in a study of T-cell memory formation after mild COVID-19. From the 5' RACE reads, TCRdb called clonotypes with MiXCR, one entry per CDR3 protein. The profile shows 270,000 or so distinct CDR3 sequences, 16% of them singletons. The material sequenced was PBMCs or a T cell subset sorted from them (not recorded which). These receptors came from a young man who had mild COVID-19 (a few samples of this study predate the infection). Cell type and time point are not known. Each CDR3 is given with its conserved first and last residue. The D gene is left open where the match is weak. Only some rows state a clone size, as once, few, many or a class for expanded clones.

size,D,J,V,CDR3,DNA
many,.,TRBJ2-5,TRBV28,CASNEAEETQYF,TGTGCCAGCAACGAGGCTGAAGAGACCCAGTACTTC
many,.,TRBJ1-4,TRBV6-5,CASRSETTNEKLFF,TGTGCCAGCCGTTCAGAAACAACTAATGAAAAACTGTTTTTT
few,.,TRBJ1-3,TRBV11-3,CASSVTRQASSGNTIYF,TGTGCCAGCAGCGTCACAAGACAGGCGTCTTCTGGAAACACCATATATTTT
.,.,TRBJ2-5,TRBV12-5,CASGLVIETQYF,TGTGCTAGTGGTTTGGTCATAGAGACCCAGTACTTC
few,.,TRBJ2-2,TRBV5-1,CASSSRGASTGELFF,TGCGCCAGCAGCTCACGGGGGGCGTCCACCGGGGAGCTGTTTTTT
.,TRBD1,TRBJ1-2,TRBV7-9,CASSPFAGGAGGYTF,TGTGCCAGCAGCCCTTTTGCAGGGGGCGCAGGTGGCTACACCTTC
few,TRBD2,TRBJ2-1,TRBV6-2/TRBV6-3,CASRHRRTSGGAGPQQFF,TGTGCCAGCAGACACCGCCGGACTAGCGGGGGGGCGGGGCCGCAGCAGTTCTTC
few,.,TRBJ2-1,TRBV7-9,CASSVGVGGAYNEQFF,TGTGCCAGCAGCGTAGGTGTTGGGGGGGCATACAATGAGCAGTTCTTC
few,.,TRBJ2-3,TRBV5-4,CASSWGVSSSTDTQYF,TGTGCCAGCAGCTGGGGGGTTAGTTCTAGCACAGATACGCAGTATTTT
.,.,TRBJ2-1,TRBV14,CASSRAISYNEQFF,TGTGCCAGCAGCCGTGCCATCTCCTACAATGAGCAGTTCTTC
.,TRBD1,TRBJ1-4,TRBV29-1,CSVGGQGGEKLFF,TGCAGCGTGGGGGGACAGGGGGGCGAAAAACTGTTTTTT
.,.,TRBJ2-3,TRBV28,CASSRGVSGADTQYF,TGTGCCAGCAGTCGAGGGGTATCTGGCGCAGATACGCAGTATTTT
.,TRBD1,TRBJ1-1,TRBV7-9,CASRRQGWTEAFF,TGTGCCAGCAGACGACAGGGGTGGACTGAAGCTTTCTTT
.,.,TRBJ2-3,TRBV7-6,CASSLVLRGSTDTQYF,TGTGCCAGCAGCTTAGTATTACGCGGAAGCACAGATACGCAGTATTTT
few,.,TRBJ1-6,TRBV6-5,CASSYWGSQGNSPLHF,TGTGCCAGCAGTTATTGGGGTAGTCAAGGGAATTCACCCCTCCACTTT
.,TRBD1,TRBJ1-6,TRBV7-2,CASSLSGTVQSPLHF,TGTGCCAGCAGCCTTTCCGGGACAGTTCAATCACCCCTCCACTTT
few,TRBD2,TRBJ2-1,TRBV4-2,CASSQDVAGRNEQFF,TGTGCCAGCAGCCAAGATGTAGCGGGGAGGAATGAGCAGTTCTTC
many,.,TRBJ1-3,TRBV29-1,CSGWGMDGNTIYF,TGCTCGGGTTGGGGGATGGATGGAAACACCATATATTTT
.,.,TRBJ2-5,TRBV7-2,CASSPGAMGRETQYF,TGTGCCAGCAGCCCCGGGGCAATGGGACGGGAGACCCAGTACTTC
few,.,TRBJ1-1,TRBV30,CAWSVLGWTEAFF,TGTGCCTGGAGTGTTCTGGGGTGGACTGAAGCTTTCTTT
many,.,TRBJ2-5,TRBV4-1,CASSQEGGILGGQETQYF,TGCGCCAGCAGCCAAGAGGGGGGAATATTGGGTGGGCAAGAGACCCAGTACTTC
.,.,TRBJ2-2,TRBV4-3,CASSHSIKAGELFF,TGCGCCAGCAGCCACTCCATAAAGGCCGGGGAGCTGTTTTTT
few,.,TRBJ1-1,TRBV29-1,CSVDPAENTEAFF,TGCAGCGTTGACCCCGCAGAGAACACTGAAGCTTTCTTT
.,TRBD1,TRBJ1-3,TRBV5-5,CASSLGTVTGNTIYF,TGTGCCAGCAGCCTCGGGACAGTAACTGGAAACACCATATATTTT
few,TRBD2,TRBJ2-3,TRBV20-1,CSARTSGSTDTQYF,TGCAGTGCTAGGACTAGCGGTAGCACAGATACGCAGTATTTT
.,TRBD1,TRBJ2-2,TRBV5-5,CASRRTGSPGELFF,TGTGCCAGCAGAAGGACAGGTTCCCCCGGGGAGCTGTTTTTT